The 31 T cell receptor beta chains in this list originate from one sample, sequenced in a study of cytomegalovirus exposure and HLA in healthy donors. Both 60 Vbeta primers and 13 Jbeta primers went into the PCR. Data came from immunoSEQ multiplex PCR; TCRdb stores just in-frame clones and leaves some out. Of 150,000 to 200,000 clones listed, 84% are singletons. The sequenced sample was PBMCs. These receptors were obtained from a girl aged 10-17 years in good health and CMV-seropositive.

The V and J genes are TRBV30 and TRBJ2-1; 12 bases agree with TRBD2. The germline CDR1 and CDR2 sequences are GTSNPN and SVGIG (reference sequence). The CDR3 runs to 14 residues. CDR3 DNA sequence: TGTGCTTTTTGGACTAGCGGGGAGAACAATGAGCAGTTCTTC. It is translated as CAFWTSGENNEQFF.

CDR3 nucleotides: TGTGCCAGCAGCTACGATTGGACTTCCTACGAGCAGTACTTC. As protein: CASSYDWTSYEQYF. The V and J genes are TRBV5-8 and TRBJ2-7; D might be TRBD2 (5 bases). CDR3 size: 14 residues. Germline assignment: CDR1 SGHTS and CDR2 YDEGEE. V lost 3 bases and J 1 base, leaving 11 bases between the germline ends. Drawing the rest from reference TRBV5-8 and TRBJ2-7, the complete variable domain is EAGVTQSPTHLIKTRGQQATLRCSPISGHTSVYWYQQALGLGLQFLLWYDEGEERNRGNFPPRFSGRQFPNYSSELNVNALELEDSALYLCASSYDWTSYEQYFGPGTRLTVT.

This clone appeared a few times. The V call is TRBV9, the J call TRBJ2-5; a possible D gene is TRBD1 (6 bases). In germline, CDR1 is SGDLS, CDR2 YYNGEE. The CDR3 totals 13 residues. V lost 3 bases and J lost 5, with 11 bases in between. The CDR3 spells CASSAGQFETQYF. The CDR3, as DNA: TGTGCCAGCAGCGCGGGACAATTTGAGACCCAGTACTTC.

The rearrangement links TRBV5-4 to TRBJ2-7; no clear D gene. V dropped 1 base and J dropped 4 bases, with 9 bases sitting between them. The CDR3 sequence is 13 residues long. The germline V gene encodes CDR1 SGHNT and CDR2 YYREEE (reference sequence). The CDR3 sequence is CASSLLPGYEQYF. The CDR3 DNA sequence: TGTGCCAGCAGCTTGTTACCGGGTTACGAGCAGTACTTC.

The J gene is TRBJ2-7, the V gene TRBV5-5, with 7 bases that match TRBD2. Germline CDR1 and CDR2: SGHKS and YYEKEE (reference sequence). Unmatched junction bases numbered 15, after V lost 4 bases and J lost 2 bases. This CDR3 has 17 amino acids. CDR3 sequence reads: CASSQRGLRDYPYEQYF. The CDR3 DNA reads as TGTGCCAGCAGCCAGAGAGGGCTTCGGGACTACCCCTACGAGCAGTACTTC.

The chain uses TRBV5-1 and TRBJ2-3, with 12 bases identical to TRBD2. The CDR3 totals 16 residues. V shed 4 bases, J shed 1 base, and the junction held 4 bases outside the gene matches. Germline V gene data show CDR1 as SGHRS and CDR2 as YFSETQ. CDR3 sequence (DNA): TGCGCCAGCAGCCCCGGGACTAGCGGGCGCACAGATACGCAGTATTTT. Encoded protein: CASSPGTSGRTDTQYF.

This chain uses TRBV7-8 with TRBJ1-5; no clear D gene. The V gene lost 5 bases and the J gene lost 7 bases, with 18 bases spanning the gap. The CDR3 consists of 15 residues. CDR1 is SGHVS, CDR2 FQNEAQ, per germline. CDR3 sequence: CASSPRGGEEQPQHF. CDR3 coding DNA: TGTGCCAGCAGCCCGAGAGGTGGGGAGGAACAGCCCCAGCATTTT.

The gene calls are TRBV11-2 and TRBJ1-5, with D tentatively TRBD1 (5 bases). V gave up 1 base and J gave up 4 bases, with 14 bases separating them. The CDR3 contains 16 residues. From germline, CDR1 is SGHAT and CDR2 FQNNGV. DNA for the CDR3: TGTGCCAGCAGCTTAGGATGGGGCAGTTTTAATCAGCCCCAGCATTTT. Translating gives CASSLGWGSFNQPQHF.

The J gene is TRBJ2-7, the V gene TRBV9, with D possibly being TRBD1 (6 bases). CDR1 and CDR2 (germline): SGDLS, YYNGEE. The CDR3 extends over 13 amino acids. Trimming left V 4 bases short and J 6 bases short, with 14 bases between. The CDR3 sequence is CASSSGQYSEQYF. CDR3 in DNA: TGTGCCAGCAGCTCCGGACAGTACAGCGAGCAGTACTTC.

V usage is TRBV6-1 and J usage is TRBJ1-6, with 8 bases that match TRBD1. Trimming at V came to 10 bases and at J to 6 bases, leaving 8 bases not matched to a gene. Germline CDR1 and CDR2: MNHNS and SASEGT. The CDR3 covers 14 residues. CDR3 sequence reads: CAIRRTGPNSPLHF. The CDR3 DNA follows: TGTGCCATCAGACGGACAGGGCCTAATTCACCCCTCCACTTT.

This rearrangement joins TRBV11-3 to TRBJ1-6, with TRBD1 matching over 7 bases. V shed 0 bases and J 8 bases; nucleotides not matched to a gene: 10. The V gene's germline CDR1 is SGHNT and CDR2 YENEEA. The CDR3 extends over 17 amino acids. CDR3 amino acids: CASSLDDRDRTYSPLHF. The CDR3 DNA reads TGTGCCAGCAGCTTAGATGATCGGGACAGAACTTATTCACCCCTCCACTTT.

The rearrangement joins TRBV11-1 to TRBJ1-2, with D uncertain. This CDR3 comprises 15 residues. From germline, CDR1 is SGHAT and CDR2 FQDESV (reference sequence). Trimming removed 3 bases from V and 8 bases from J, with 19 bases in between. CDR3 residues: CASSLMSGINSGYTF. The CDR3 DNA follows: TGTGCCAGCAGCTTGATGTCGGGGATTAACTCGGGCTACACCTTC.

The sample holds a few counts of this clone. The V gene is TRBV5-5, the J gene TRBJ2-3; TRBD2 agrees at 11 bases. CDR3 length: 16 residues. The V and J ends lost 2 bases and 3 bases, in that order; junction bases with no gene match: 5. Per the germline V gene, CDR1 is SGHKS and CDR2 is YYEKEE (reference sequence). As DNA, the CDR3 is TGTGCCAGCAGCTTTAGTGTAGCGGGGGGGACAGATACGCAGTATTTT. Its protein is CASSFSVAGGTDTQYF.

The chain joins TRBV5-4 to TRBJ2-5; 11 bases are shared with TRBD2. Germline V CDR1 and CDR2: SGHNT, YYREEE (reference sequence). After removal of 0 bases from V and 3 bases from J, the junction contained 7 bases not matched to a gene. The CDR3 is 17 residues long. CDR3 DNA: TGTGCCAGCAGCTTGGTTGCGCTAGCGGGGGGCAAAGAGACCCAGTACTTC. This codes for CASSLVALAGGKETQYF.

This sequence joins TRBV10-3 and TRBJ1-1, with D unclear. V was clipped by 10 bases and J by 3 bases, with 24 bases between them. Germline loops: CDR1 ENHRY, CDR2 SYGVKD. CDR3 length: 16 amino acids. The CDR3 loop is CATRIDLTGLDTEAFF. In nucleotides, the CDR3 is TGTGCCACCCGAATTGACTTGACGGGTTTGGACACTGAAGCTTTCTTT.

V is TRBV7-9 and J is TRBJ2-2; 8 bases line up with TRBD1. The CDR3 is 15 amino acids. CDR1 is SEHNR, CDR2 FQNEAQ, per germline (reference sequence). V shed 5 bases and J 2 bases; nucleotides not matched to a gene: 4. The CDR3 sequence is CASSVGTGNTGELFF. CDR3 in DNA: TGTGCCAGCAGCGTTGGGACAGGCAACACCGGGGAGCTGTTTTTT.

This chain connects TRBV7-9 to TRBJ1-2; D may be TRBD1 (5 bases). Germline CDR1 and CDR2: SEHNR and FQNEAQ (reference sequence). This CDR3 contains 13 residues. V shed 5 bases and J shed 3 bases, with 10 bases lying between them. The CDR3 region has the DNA TGTGCCAGCAGCGCTGACAGATACTATGGCTACACCTTC. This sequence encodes CASSADRYYGYTF.

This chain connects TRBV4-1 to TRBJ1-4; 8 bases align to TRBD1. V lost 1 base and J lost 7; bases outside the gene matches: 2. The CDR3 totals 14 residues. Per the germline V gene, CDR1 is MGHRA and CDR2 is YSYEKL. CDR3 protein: CASSQARGLEKLFF. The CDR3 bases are TGCGCCAGCAGCCAAGCCAGGGGGCTTGAAAAACTGTTTTTT.

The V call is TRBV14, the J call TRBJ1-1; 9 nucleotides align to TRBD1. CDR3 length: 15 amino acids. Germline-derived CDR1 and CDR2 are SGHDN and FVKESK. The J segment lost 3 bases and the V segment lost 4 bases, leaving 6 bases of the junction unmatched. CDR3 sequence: CASSLRDRADTEAFF. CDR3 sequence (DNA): TGTGCCAGCAGCCTCAGGGACAGGGCTGACACTGAAGCTTTCTTT.

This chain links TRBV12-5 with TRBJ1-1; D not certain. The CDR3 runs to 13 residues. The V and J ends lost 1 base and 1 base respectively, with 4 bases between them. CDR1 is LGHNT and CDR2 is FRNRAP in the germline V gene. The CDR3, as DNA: TGTGCTAGTGGTTTGGGAGGGAACACTGAAGCTTTCTTT. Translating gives CASGLGGNTEAFF.

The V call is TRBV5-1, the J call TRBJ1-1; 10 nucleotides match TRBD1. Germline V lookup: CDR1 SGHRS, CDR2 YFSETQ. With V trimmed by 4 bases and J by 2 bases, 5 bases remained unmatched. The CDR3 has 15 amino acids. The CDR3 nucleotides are TGCGCCAGCAGCATTAGGACAGGGGGAAACACTGAAGCTTTCTTT. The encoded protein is CASSIRTGGNTEAFF.

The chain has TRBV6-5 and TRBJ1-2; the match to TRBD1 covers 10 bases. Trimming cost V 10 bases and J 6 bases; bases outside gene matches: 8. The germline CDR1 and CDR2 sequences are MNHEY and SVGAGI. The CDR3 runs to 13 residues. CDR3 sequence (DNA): TGTGCCAACAGACCGGGACAGGGGAATGGCTACACCTTC. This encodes CANRPGQGNGYTF.

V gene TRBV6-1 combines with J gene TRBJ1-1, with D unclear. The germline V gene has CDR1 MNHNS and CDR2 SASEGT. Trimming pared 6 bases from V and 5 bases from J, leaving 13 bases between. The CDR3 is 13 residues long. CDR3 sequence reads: CASRLAQTTEAFF. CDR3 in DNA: TGTGCCAGCAGACTTGCACAGACGACTGAAGCTTTCTTT.

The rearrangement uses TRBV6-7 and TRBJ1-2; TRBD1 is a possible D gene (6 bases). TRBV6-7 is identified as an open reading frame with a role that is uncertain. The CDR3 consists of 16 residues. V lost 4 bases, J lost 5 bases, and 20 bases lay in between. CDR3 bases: TGTGCCAGCAGTTCGCCGAACAGGGATGAAGAATATGGCTACACCTTC. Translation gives CASSSPNRDEEYGYTF.

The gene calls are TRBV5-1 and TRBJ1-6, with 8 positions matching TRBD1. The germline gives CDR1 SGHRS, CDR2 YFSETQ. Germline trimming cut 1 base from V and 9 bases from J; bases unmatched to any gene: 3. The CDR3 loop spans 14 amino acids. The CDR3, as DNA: TGCGCCAGCAGCTTGCAGGGGGCTCGTTCACCCCTCCACTTT. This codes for CASSLQGARSPLHF.

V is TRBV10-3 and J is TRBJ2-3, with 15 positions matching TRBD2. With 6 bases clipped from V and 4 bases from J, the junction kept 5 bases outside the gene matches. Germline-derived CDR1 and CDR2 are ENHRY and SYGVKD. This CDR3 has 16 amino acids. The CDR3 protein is CAISRTSGGAADTQYF. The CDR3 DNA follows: TGTGCCATCAGCCGGACTAGCGGGGGGGCGGCAGATACGCAGTATTTT.

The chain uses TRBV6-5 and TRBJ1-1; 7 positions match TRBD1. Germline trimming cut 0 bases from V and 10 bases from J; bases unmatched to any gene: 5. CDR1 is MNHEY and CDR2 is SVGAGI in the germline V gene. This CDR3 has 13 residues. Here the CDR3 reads CASSYSTQGTAFF. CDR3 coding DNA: TGTGCCAGCAGTTACTCAACACAGGGGACAGCTTTCTTT.

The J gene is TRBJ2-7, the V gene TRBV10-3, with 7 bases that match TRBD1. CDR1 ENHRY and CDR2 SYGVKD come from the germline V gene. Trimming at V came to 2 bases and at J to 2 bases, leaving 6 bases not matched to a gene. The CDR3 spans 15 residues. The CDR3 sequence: CAISEPGDRAYEQYF. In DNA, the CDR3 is TGTGCCATCAGTGAGCCCGGTGACAGGGCCTACGAGCAGTACTTC.

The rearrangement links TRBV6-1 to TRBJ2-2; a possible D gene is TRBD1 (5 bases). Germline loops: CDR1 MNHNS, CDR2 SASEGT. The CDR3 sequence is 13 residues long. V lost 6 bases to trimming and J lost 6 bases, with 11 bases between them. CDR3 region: CASRQIGAGELFF. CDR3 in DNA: TGTGCCAGCAGACAGATAGGGGCCGGGGAGCTGTTTTTT.

The CDR3 DNA follows: TGTGCCAGCAGCTTGCGGGGAGCCTCTGGAAACACCATATATTTT. Protein: CASSLRGASGNTIYF. The chain links TRBV5-6 to TRBJ1-3; D unclear. CDR3 length: 15 amino acids. Trimming pared 1 base from V and 0 bases from J, leaving 8 bases between. Germline CDR1 is SGHDT and CDR2 is YYEEEE. Together with reference TRBV5-6 and TRBJ1-3, the CDR3 gives the full variable domain: DAGVTQSPTHLIKTRGQQVTLRCSPKSGHDTVSWYQQALGQGPQFIFQYYEEEERQRGNFPDRFSGHQFPNYSSELNVNALLLGDSALYLCASSLRGASGNTIYFGEGSWLTVV.

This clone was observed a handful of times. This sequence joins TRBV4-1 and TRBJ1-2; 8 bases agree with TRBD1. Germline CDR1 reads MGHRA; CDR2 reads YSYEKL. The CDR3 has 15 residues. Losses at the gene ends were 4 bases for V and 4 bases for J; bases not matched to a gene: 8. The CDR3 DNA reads TGCGCCAGCAGCCCAGATCAGGGGGCTCGCTATGGCTACACCTTC. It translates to CASSPDQGARYGYTF.